The clone carrying this T cell receptor beta chain was observed many times. Its antigen is currently unknown. Presence of unique molecular identifiers characterized the TCR beta cDNA libraries. Via MiXCR, TCRdb re-called the PCR reads, giving one row per CDR3 protein. The table has 150,000 to 200,000 distinct CDR3 sequences, around 30% seen once. This sample is drawn from a study of post-analysis software for immune sequencing data. The V end lost 6 bases, the J end lost 4 bases, and 10 bases lay between the germline ends. This CDR3 has 13 residues. Germline lookup yields CDR1 MNHEY and CDR2 SMNVEV (reference sequence). Study results and caveats: Controls had significantly higher normalized Chao1 diversity than multiple sclerosis patients. Relative to controls, patients had about five TRBV segments at higher frequency, with TRBV5-6, TRBV5-1 and TRBV20-1 among these.

This receptor was taken from a girl under 18 with multiple sclerosis. The specimen was blood. The V gene is TRBV27, the J gene TRBJ2-1, with TRBD1 as a possible D gene (5 bases). This CDR3 reads CASRIDSYNEQFF. Written as DNA, the CDR3 is TGTGCCAGCAGGATCGACAGTTACAATGAGCAGTTCTTC.